Listed here are 4 T cell receptor beta chains from one sample, sequenced in a study of blood T cells in healthy people across ages. PCR was performed a second time for about 7 to 12 cycles using a sample-barcoded 5' primer and a J-beta primer mix. TCRdb redid the calling of the 5' RACE reads with MiXCR, one entry per CDR3 protein. The data contain about 830,000 distinct CDR3 sequences, roughly 64% of them singletons. The sequencing sample was made of blood. These receptors all stem from a man aged 25-45 years in good health.

V is TRBV10-3 and J is TRBJ2-4; D unresolved. TRBJ2-7 explains the end of the DNA better; the J call may be wrong. Germline CDR1 and CDR2: ENHRY and SYGVKD. The CDR3 loop spans 14 amino acids. The CDR3 DNA reads TGTGCCATCAGTGTTCAGCGAGCCCTACACGAGCAGTACTTC. This sequence encodes CAISVQRALHEQYF.

Only a few counts were recorded for this clonotype. This chain connects TRBV7-2 to TRBJ2-3, with 7 positions matching TRBD2. CDR1 and CDR2 (germline): SGHTA, FQGNSA. The V and J ends lost 3 bases and 6 bases, in that order; junction bases with no gene match: 9. The CDR3 runs 15 residues. The CDR3 nucleotides are TGTGCCAGCAGCTTCCAGACCGGGGGAGGGGATACGCAGTATTTT. This gives the protein CASSFQTGGGDTQYF.

J is TRBJ2-7 and V is TRBV20-1, with D perhaps TRBD1 or TRBD2 (5 bases each). The CDR3 contains 13 residues. CDR1 and CDR2 (germline): DFQATT, SNEGSKA (reference sequence). Deletions cut 3 bases from V and 0 bases from J, with 9 bases between. The chain's CDR3 is CSARAGGSYEQYF. The DNA of the CDR3 is TGCAGTGCTAGGGCTGGGGGCTCCTACGAGCAGTACTTC.

The J gene is TRBJ2-1, the V gene TRBV7-2; D is perhaps TRBD1 (5 bases). This CDR3 comprises 12 residues. Germline CDR1 is SGHTA and CDR2 is FQGNSA. V was clipped by 4 bases and J by 8 bases, with 9 bases between them. In DNA form, the CDR3 reads TGTGCCAGCAGCTCTAGGGGCTATGAGCAGTTCTTC. It is translated as CASSSRGYEQFF.